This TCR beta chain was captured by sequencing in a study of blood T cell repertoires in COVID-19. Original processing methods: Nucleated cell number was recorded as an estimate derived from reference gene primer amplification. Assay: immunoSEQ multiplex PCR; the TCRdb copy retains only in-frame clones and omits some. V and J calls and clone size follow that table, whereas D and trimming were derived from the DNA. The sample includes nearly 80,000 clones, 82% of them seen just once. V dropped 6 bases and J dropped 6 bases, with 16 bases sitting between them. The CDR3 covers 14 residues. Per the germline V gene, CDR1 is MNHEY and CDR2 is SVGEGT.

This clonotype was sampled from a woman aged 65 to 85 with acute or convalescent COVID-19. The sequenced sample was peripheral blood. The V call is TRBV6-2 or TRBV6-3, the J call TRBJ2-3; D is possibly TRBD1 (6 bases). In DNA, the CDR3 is TGTGCCAGCAGCATGGGACGTAGGGGGGATACGCAGTATTTT. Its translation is CASSMGRRGDTQYF.